This T cell receptor beta chain was sequenced in a study of beta chain features in type 1 diabetes. Remarks on this clone: The antigen remains undetermined.

Deletions cut 4 bases from V and 2 bases from J, with 15 bases between. CDR1 is SEHNR and CDR2 is FQNEAQ in the germline V gene (reference sequence). The CDR3 is made up of 15 amino acids. Sequenced material consisted of expressed TCRB transcripts (all of the isolated RNA was reverse transcribed). Generated by immunoSEQ multiplex PCR, the TCRdb table keeps only in-frame clones and is missing some. In the table there are a few hundred thousand clones, 14% of which are singletons. Study results and caveats: For patients, the naive, central memory and Treg TCRB repertoires appeared more alike than for healthy donors.

This chain connects TRBV7-9 to TRBJ2-7; no definite D call. Sequencing input: naive CD4+ T cells from blood. This sequence was found in a man aged 25 to 40 in good health. DNA of the CDR3: TGTGCCAGCAGCTCCCTAGGACGGTACACCTACGAGCAGTACTTC. This encodes CASSSLGRYTYEQYF.